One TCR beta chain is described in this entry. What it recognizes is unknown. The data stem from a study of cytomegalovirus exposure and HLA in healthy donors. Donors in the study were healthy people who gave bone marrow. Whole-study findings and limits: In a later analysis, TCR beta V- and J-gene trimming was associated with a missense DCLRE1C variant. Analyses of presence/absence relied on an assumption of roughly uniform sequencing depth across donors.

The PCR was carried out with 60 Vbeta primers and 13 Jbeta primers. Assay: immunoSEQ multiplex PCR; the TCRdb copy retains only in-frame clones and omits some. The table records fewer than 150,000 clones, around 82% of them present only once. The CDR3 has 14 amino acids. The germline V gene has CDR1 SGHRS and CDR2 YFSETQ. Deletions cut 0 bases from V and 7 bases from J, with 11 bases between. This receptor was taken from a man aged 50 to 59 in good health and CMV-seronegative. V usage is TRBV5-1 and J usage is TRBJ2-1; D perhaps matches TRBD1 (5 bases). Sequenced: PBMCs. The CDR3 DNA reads TGCGCCAGCAGCTTGGATTGGGGCAGGAATGAGCAGTTCTTC. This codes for CASSLDWGRNEQFF.